This entry lists 32 T cell receptor beta chains sequenced from one sample in a study of lymphopenia after photon versus proton radiotherapy. Method: immunoSEQ multiplex PCR; TCRdb's copy keeps in-frame clones and lacks some. The data hold roughly 30,000 clones, with about four fifths observed a single time. Material: peripheral blood, obtained from a patient treated with photon-based radiotherapy. Source of these receptors: a man aged 45-65 years with gastric cancer.

The chain recombines TRBV27 with TRBJ1-6; the D is unclear. Germline CDR1 MNHEY, CDR2 SMNVEV (reference sequence). Trimming removed 7 bases at V and 7 bases at J, with 17 bases between. The CDR3 length is 15 residues. The CDR3 sequence: CASTSPPVGNSPLHF. The DNA of the CDR3 is TGTGCCAGCACCTCTCCCCCGGTGGGAAATTCACCCCTCCACTTT.

V gene TRBV19 combines with J gene TRBJ1-1; D gene ambiguous. V lost 4 bases to trimming and J lost 1 base, with 10 bases between them. This CDR3 is built from 14 residues. From germline, CDR1 is LNHDA and CDR2 SQIVND (reference sequence). CDR3: CASSRRQANTEAFF. The CDR3 DNA is TGTGCCAGTAGTAGGCGACAAGCGAACACTGAAGCTTTCTTT.

The V and J genes are TRBV6-4 and TRBJ2-3; D not certain. CDR3 length equals 16 residues. The V and J ends lost 0 bases and 0 bases respectively, with 10 bases between them. Germline V gene lookup returns CDR1 MRHNA and CDR2 SNTAGT. CDR3 bases: TGTGCCAGCAGTGACTCGGCCATCGGGAGCACAGATACGCAGTATTTT. Amino acid sequence: CASSDSAIGSTDTQYF.

In nucleotides, the CDR3 is TGTGCCAGCAGTTACTCGACACAGGGGGCGGGTGAAGCTTTCTTT. This codes for CASSYSTQGAGEAFF. This chain links TRBV6-6 with TRBJ1-1, with TRBD1 matching over 9 bases. V trimming: 0 bases; J trimming: 7 bases; junction bases outside the gene matches: 6. Germline lookup yields CDR1 MNHNY and CDR2 SVGAGI (reference sequence). CDR3 length: 15 residues.

Note on this clone: Within the sample, other DNA sequences also encode this same CDR3. V is TRBV11-2 and J is TRBJ2-5, with D unresolved. Germline-derived CDR1 and CDR2 are SGHAT and FQNNGV. V lost 3 bases and J lost 5, with 4 bases in between. This CDR3 spans 11 amino acids. CDR3 protein: CASSFGETQYF. CDR3 DNA: TGTGCCAGCAGCTTTGGGGAGACCCAGTACTTC.

CDR3 amino acids: CASSLERADTQYF. The CDR3 DNA follows: TGTGCCAGCAGCTTGGAACGGGCAGATACGCAGTATTTT. The rearrangement links TRBV11-2 to TRBJ2-3; D is uncertain. Germline-derived CDR1 and CDR2 are SGHAT and FQNNGV. The CDR3 extends over 13 amino acids. V lost 3 bases and J 4 bases, leaving 8 bases between the germline ends. Using reference TRBV11-2 and TRBJ2-3 for the parts outside the CDR3, the full variable domain is EAGVAQSPRYKIIEKRQSVAFWCNPISGHATLYWYQQILGQGPKLLIQFQNNGVVDDSQLPKDRFSAERLKGVDSTLKIQPAKLEDSAVYLCASSLERADTQYFGPGTRLTVL.

V gene TRBV6-4 combines with J gene TRBJ2-1; 8 bases match TRBD1. Per the germline V gene, CDR1 is MRHNA and CDR2 is SNTAGT. The CDR3 is 15 residues long. J was trimmed by 6 bases and V by 6 bases; bases with no gene match: 10. CDR3 DNA: TGTGCCAGCAGCGCCGCAGGACAGGGCTTCAATGAGCAGTTCTTC. Amino acids: CASSAAGQGFNEQFF.

This sequence joins TRBV10-3 and TRBJ2-2; a weak D match, TRBD1 (5 bases). CDR3 length: 15 residues. Per germline, CDR1 ENHRY and CDR2 SYGVKD. V was cut by 4 bases and J by 0 bases, with 9 bases left in between. The chain's CDR3 is CAISGGRANTGELFF. CDR3 bases: TGTGCCATCAGTGGGGGCAGGGCGAACACCGGGGAGCTGTTTTTT.

This chain uses TRBV5-1 with TRBJ2-1; TRBD1 matches 8 bases. The germline CDR1 and CDR2 sequences are SGHRS and YFSETQ. Germline trimming cut 4 bases from V and 0 bases from J; bases unmatched to any gene: 6. This CDR3 has 16 residues. The CDR3 loop is CASSVNRGSSYNEQFF. DNA of the CDR3: TGCGCCAGCAGCGTGAACAGGGGGAGCTCCTACAATGAGCAGTTCTTC.

The chain joins TRBV9 to TRBJ1-6; D gene ambiguous. V gave up 0 bases and J gave up 8 bases, with 9 bases separating them. Germline loops: CDR1 SGDLS, CDR2 YYNGEE. The CDR3 sequence is 14 residues long. CDR3 coding DNA: TGTGCCAGCAGCGTAGGAGGGTACGATTCACCCCTCCACTTT. Its translation is CASSVGGYDSPLHF.

The chain links TRBV6-1 to TRBJ2-7; unclear D gene. V was shortened by 2 bases and J by 5 bases, with 13 bases between the two germline ends. In germline, CDR1 is MNHNS, CDR2 SASEGT. This CDR3 comprises 14 residues. For the CDR3, the DNA is TGTGCCAGCAGTGAATATGTATTAGTCAACGAGCAGTACGTC. This translates into CASSEYVLVNEQYV.

The rearrangement joins TRBV19 to TRBJ2-1, with TRBD1 matching over 8 bases. Germline values: CDR1 LNHDA, CDR2 SQIVND (reference sequence). This CDR3 is 16 amino acids long. V trimming: 3 bases; J trimming: 1 base; junction bases outside the gene matches: 5. The CDR3 region has the DNA TGTGCCAGTAGTATCCCCAGGGGGCTTTCCTACAATGAGCAGTTCTTC. Amino acids: CASSIPRGLSYNEQFF. Using reference TRBV19 and TRBJ2-1 for the parts outside the CDR3, the full variable domain is DGGITQSPKYLFRKEGQNVTLSCEQNLNHDAMYWYRQDPGQGLRLIYYSQIVNDFQKGDIAEGYSVSREKKESFPLTVTSAQKNPTAFYLCASSIPRGLSYNEQFFGPGTRLTVL.

This chain links TRBV7-3 with TRBJ2-7; D gene unclear. Trimming took off 5 bases at V and 4 bases at J, with 12 bases between the two ends. This CDR3 spans 13 amino acids. The V gene's germline CDR1 is SGHTA and CDR2 FQGTGA. CDR3 sequence (DNA): TGTGCCAGCAGCCGCTTAGAGGCGTACGAGCAGTACTTC. Translated: CASSRLEAYEQYF. The entire variable domain, with the rest obtained from reference TRBV7-3 and TRBJ2-7, is as follows: GAGVSQTPSNKVTEKGKYVELRCDPISGHTALYWYRQSLGQGPEFLIYFQGTGAADDSGLPNDRFFAVRPEGSVSTLKIQRTERGDSAVYLCASSRLEAYEQYFGPGTRLTVT.

The V call is TRBV27, the J call TRBJ2-3, with 13 bases matching TRBD2. V trimming: 5 bases; J trimming: 0 bases; junction bases outside the gene matches: 8. CDR1 is MNHEY and CDR2 is SMNVEV in the germline V gene (reference sequence). CDR3 length: 18 amino acids. The CDR3 nucleotides are TGTGCCAGCAGTCCCGGACTAGCGGGGGTTCCTAGCACAGATACGCAGTATTTT. Encoded protein: CASSPGLAGVPSTDTQYF.

The CDR3 region is CASSEKHTQPQHF. For the CDR3, the DNA is TGCGCCAGCAGCGAAAAACACACTCAGCCCCAGCATTTT. This chain connects TRBV10-2 to TRBJ1-5; D remains ambiguous. V lost 6 bases to trimming and J lost 6 bases, with 12 bases between them. CDR1 and CDR2 from the germline V gene are WSHSY and SAAADI. CDR3 length equals 13 residues.

The rearrangement links TRBV30 to TRBJ2-1; the D gene is possibly TRBD1 (5 bases). CDR1 and CDR2 (germline): GTSNPN, SVGIG (reference sequence). V was cut by 0 bases and J by 4 bases, with 13 bases left in between. The CDR3 sequence is 15 residues long. CDR3 sequence (DNA): TGTGCCTGGAGTGTACCGACACAGGATTACAATGAGCAGTTCTTC. It is translated as CAWSVPTQDYNEQFF.

CDR3 bases: TGTGCCATCAGAGGGACAGGGGACAATCAGCCCCAGCATTTT. This encodes CAIRGTGDNQPQHF. The chain employs TRBV10-3 and TRBJ1-5, with TRBD1 identical over 10 bases. Trimming took 6 bases from V and 3 from J; bases not matched to a gene: 2. CDR1 and CDR2 (germline): ENHRY, SYGVKD. This CDR3 is built from 14 residues.

This rearrangement joins TRBV4-2 to TRBJ2-1; D gene uncertain. There are 11 residues in the CDR3. CDR1 and CDR2 (germline): LGHNA, YNFKEQ. V lost 5 bases and J lost 8, with 7 bases in between. As DNA, the CDR3 is TGTGCCAGCAGCTACGATTATGAGCAGTTCTTC. Translating it yields CASSYDYEQFF.

The chain employs TRBV6-6 and TRBJ1-1; D is unresolved. The germline V gene has CDR1 MNHNY and CDR2 SVGAGI (reference sequence). Trimming took 7 bases from V and 7 from J, leaving 13 bases between them. The CDR3 runs to 12 residues. CDR3 sequence reads: CASTIGWGEAFF. In DNA, the CDR3 is TGTGCCAGCACCATTGGGTGGGGTGAAGCTTTCTTT.

The chain combines TRBV4-1 with TRBJ1-5; 9 bases fit TRBD1. With 4 bases clipped from V and 1 base from J, the junction kept 14 bases outside the gene matches. This CDR3 has 19 amino acids. Germline V gene lookup returns CDR1 MGHRA and CDR2 YSYEKL. Written as DNA, the CDR3 is TGCGCCAGCAGCCGTCTTCTCGGACAGGGGATGGGGAGCAATCAGCCCCAGCATTTT. Translating gives CASSRLLGQGMGSNQPQHF.

The chain has TRBV7-6 and TRBJ2-5; 10 positions match TRBD1. CDR1 and CDR2 from the germline V gene are SGHVS and FNYEAQ. Losses at the gene ends were 10 bases for V and 4 bases for J; bases not matched to a gene: 3. The CDR3 is 12 residues long. The DNA of the CDR3 is TGTGCCACGGGGACAGGGGCAGAGACCCAGTACTTC. Its translation is CATGTGAETQYF.

V gene TRBV7-2 combines with J gene TRBJ1-2, with D unresolved. Germline assignment: CDR1 SGHTA and CDR2 FQGNSA. V lost 5 bases and J 0 bases, leaving 13 bases between the germline ends. The CDR3 is 15 amino acids. CDR3 in DNA: TGTGCCAGCAGCCCAAACGCGCAGTCTAACTATGGCTACACCTTC. It encodes CASSPNAQSNYGYTF. Full variable domain (outside the CDR3, taken from reference TRBV7-2 and TRBJ1-2): GAGVSQSPSNKVTEKGKDVELRCDPISGHTALYWYRQSLGQGLEFLIYFQGNSAPDKSGLPSDRFSAERTGGSVSTLTIQRTQQEDSAVYLCASSPNAQSNYGYTFGSGTRLTVV.

CDR3 in amino acids: CASSLSSGLNTEAFF. In DNA, the CDR3 is TGTGCCAGCAGTTTATCGTCCGGGTTGAACACTGAAGCTTTCTTT. The chain uses TRBV27 and TRBJ1-1, with unresolved D. The V gene's germline CDR1 is MNHEY and CDR2 SMNVEV (reference sequence). The ends were cut back, 0 bases at V and 0 bases at J, with 8 bases in the middle. The CDR3 is made up of 15 amino acids.

This clone came up a few times. The genes are TRBV9 and TRBJ1-1; maybe TRBD1 (6 bases). CDR1 and CDR2 from the germline V gene are SGDLS and YYNGEE. The CDR3 totals 13 residues. V lost 5 bases to trimming and J lost 5 bases, with 13 bases between them. CDR3 in DNA: TGTGCCAGCAGTTTGGGGGGCGGGACTGAAGCTTTCTTT. This gives the protein CASSLGGGTEAFF.

V gene TRBV18 combines with J gene TRBJ2-3; D is uncertain. V dropped 6 bases and J dropped 6 bases, with 7 bases sitting between them. Germline-derived CDR1 and CDR2 are KGHSH and LQKENI. The CDR3 has 11 residues. CDR3 bases: TGTGCCAGCTCGGGGTCGGATACGCAGTATTTT. Translated, it gives CASSGSDTQYF.

The chain links TRBV2 to TRBJ2-5; maybe TRBD2 (5 bases). The germline V gene has CDR1 SNHLY and CDR2 FYNNEI. The CDR3 spans 16 residues. Trimming removed 0 bases at V and 5 bases at J, with 16 bases between. The CDR3 spells CASSEATRWIRETQYF. CDR3 DNA: TGTGCCAGCAGTGAAGCTACTAGGTGGATCCGGGAGACCCAGTACTTC.

This chain links TRBV11-2 with TRBJ2-2; D is unclear. Germline values: CDR1 SGHAT, CDR2 FQNNGV. The ends were cut back, 0 bases at V and 7 bases at J, with 9 bases in the middle. The CDR3 sequence is 14 residues long. The DNA of the CDR3 is TGTGCCAGCAGCTTAGATATGGGGTTCGGGGAGCTGTTTTTT. This encodes CASSLDMGFGELFF.

The chain links TRBV19 to TRBJ1-2; a possible D gene is TRBD1 (5 bases). The CDR3 has 16 residues. CDR1 is LNHDA, CDR2 SQIVND, per germline (reference sequence). Trimming took 6 bases from V and 4 from J, leaving 21 bases between them. This CDR3 is CASRPPRDSQPYGYTF. CDR3 DNA sequence: TGTGCCAGTAGACCCCCCCGGGACTCTCAGCCCTATGGCTACACCTTC.

This chain uses TRBV6-6 with TRBJ2-1; the match to TRBD1 covers 7 bases. The ends lost 2 bases at V and 0 bases at J; junction bases unmatched: 4. This CDR3 is built from 16 residues. Germline V gives CDR1 MNHNY, CDR2 SVGAGI (reference sequence). CDR3: CASSYHTGDSYNEQFF. CDR3 DNA sequence: TGTGCCAGCAGTTACCACACAGGGGACTCCTACAATGAGCAGTTCTTC.

This clone occurred a few times. The chain employs TRBV7-2 and TRBJ1-5, with 12 nucleotides matching TRBD1. CDR1 is SGHTA and CDR2 is FQGNSA in the germline V gene. Unmatched junction bases numbered 4, after V lost 0 bases and J lost 10 bases. This CDR3 has 15 amino acids. In nucleotides, the CDR3 is TGTGCCAGCAGCTTAGCGGGGACAGGGGGCGTACCCCAGCATTTT. This translates into CASSLAGTGGVPQHF.

The rearrangement uses TRBV9 and TRBJ2-2; D gene ambiguous. The CDR3 is made up of 15 amino acids. V lost 0 bases to trimming and J lost 0 bases, with 6 bases between them. Per the germline V gene, CDR1 is SGDLS and CDR2 is YYNGEE. This CDR3 reads CASSVEDSNTGELFF. CDR3 nucleotide sequence: TGTGCCAGCAGCGTAGAGGATTCGAACACCGGGGAGCTGTTTTTT.

The chain links TRBV7-8 to TRBJ1-4; D is ambiguous. The CDR3 spans 16 residues. Trimming pared 5 bases from V and 3 bases from J, leaving 16 bases between. Germline V gene sequence: CDR1 SGHVS, CDR2 FQNEAQ. The CDR3 loop reads CASSTQGRSANEKLFF. Written as DNA, the CDR3 is TGTGCCAGCAGCACTCAAGGACGGAGTGCTAATGAAAAACTGTTTTTT.